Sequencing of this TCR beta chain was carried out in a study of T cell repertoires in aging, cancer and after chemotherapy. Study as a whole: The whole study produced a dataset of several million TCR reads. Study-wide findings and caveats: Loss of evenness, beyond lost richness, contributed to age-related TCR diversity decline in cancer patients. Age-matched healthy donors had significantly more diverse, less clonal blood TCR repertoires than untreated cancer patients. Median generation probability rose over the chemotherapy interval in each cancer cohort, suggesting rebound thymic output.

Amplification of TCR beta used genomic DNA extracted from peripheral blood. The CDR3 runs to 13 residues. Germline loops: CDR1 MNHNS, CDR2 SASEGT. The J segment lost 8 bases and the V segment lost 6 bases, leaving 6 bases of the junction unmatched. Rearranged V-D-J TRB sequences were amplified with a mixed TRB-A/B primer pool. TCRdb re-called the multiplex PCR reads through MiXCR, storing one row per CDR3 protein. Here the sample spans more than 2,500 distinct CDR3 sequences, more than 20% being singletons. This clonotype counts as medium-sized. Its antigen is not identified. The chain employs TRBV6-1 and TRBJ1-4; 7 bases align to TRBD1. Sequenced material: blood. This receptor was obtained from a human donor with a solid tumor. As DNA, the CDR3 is TGTGCCAGCAGCCCCGACAGGGCAGAAAAACTGTTTTTT. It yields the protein CASSPDRAEKLFF.